The rows below give T cell receptor beta chains drawn from one sample of a study of blood T cell repertoires in COVID-19. Clones were sequenced by immunoSEQ multiplex PCR, and TCRdb holds only the in-frame ones, with some missing. The repertoire holds roughly 140,000 clones, with 88% as singletons. Sample: peripheral blood. Every receptor here comes from a middle-aged man with active or convalescent COVID-19. CDR3s include the opening cysteine and the closing phenylalanine or tryptophan. D genes are given only for firm matches. Not all rows give a size; the values are once, few, many and, for expanded clones, a class.

cdr3_length,d_call,j_call,clone_size,v_call,cdr3_aa,cdr3_nt
15,-,TRBJ2-2,-,TRBV7-9,CASSLAPGNTGELFF,TGTGCCAGCAGCTTAGCGCCAGGGAACACCGGGGAGCTGTTTTTT
13,-,TRBJ2-7,-,TRBV11-2,CASSQRGGLEQYF,TGTGCCAGCAGCCAAAGGGGAGGTCTCGAGCAGTACTTC
14,TRBD1,TRBJ1-5,-,TRBV9,CASSADRGYQPQHF,TGTGCCAGCAGCGCGGACAGGGGATATCAGCCCCAGCATTTT
14,-,TRBJ2-1,-,TRBV6-2/TRBV6-3,CASSKGWEDNEQFF,TGTGCCAGCAGCAAAGGATGGGAGGACAATGAGCAGTTCTTC
14,-,TRBJ1-3,-,TRBV7-2,CASSPTRSGNTIYF,TGTGCCAGCAGCCCGACACGCTCTGGAAACACCATATATTTT
17,TRBD2,TRBJ2-1,-,TRBV5-1,CASSLEPGTSSYNEQFF,TGCGCCAGCAGCCTGGAACCTGGGACTAGCTCCTACAATGAGCAGTTCTTC
15,-,TRBJ2-3,-,TRBV6-4,CASSDSKVGPDTQYF,TGTGCCAGCAGTGACTCGAAGGTGGGCCCAGATACGCAGTATTTT
15,-,TRBJ1-4,-,TRBV30,CAWSVGRTTNEKLFF,TGTGCCTGGAGTGTGGGCAGGACAACTAATGAAAAACTGTTTTTT
14,TRBD1,TRBJ1-2,once,TRBV28,CASSGGGQANGYTF,TGTGCCAGCAGTGGGGGGGGACAGGCAAATGGCTACACCTTC
15,-,TRBJ1-4,-,TRBV11-2,CASSLEVGAYEKLFF,TGTGCCAGCAGCTTAGAGGTGGGGGCTTATGAAAAACTGTTTTTT
17,TRBD2,TRBJ2-1,-,TRBV5-1,CASSLASGTSGRNEQFF,TGCGCCAGCAGCTTGGCGTCCGGGACTAGCGGGAGGAATGAGCAGTTCTTC
14,-,TRBJ1-5,-,TRBV18,CASSKGNRDQPQHF,TGTGCCAGCTCAAAGGGGAACAGGGATCAGCCCCAGCATTTT
15,TRBD1,TRBJ1-5,-,TRBV2,CASSFSGQGNQPQHF,TGTGCCAGCTCCTTCTCGGGACAGGGCAATCAGCCCCAGCATTTT
13,TRBD1,TRBJ1-4,-,TRBV28,CASSSTGIVKLFF,TGTGCCAGCAGTTCGACAGGGATAGTAAAACTGTTTTTT
16,TRBD1,TRBJ1-5,-,TRBV24-1,CATSDRGRHSNQPQHF,TGTGCCACCTCGGACAGGGGAAGACATAGCAATCAGCCCCAGCATTTT
17,TRBD2,TRBJ2-3,once,TRBV4-1,CASSQRGLAEDTDTQYF,TGCGCCAGCAGCCAACGTGGACTAGCGGAGGACACAGATACGCAGTATTTT
17,TRBD1,TRBJ1-6,once,TRBV28,CASSLLGQGGPNSPLHF,TGTGCCAGCAGTTTATTAGGACAGGGGGGCCCTAATTCACCCCTCCACTTT
14,-,TRBJ2-1,-,TRBV28,CASSLPQDYNEQFF,TGTGCCAGCAGTTTACCGCAGGACTACAATGAGCAGTTCTTC